Here is one T cell receptor (beta chain) with its context. Measured with immunoSEQ multiplex PCR; TCRdb has only the in-frame clones, and not every one. The table lists tens of thousands of clones, around 80% of them singletons. This specimen comes from a study of blood T cell repertoires in COVID-19. Study-level information: Nucleic acid was either cDNA or gDNA, and it came from T cells, B-cell-depleted T cells, or PBMCs.

Germline loops: CDR1 KGHDR, CDR2 SFDVKD. V shed 4 bases and J 3 bases; nucleotides not matched to a gene: 2. The CDR3 extends over 14 amino acids. The sequence was collected from a woman aged 80 or over with active or convalescent COVID-19. The rearrangement uses TRBV24-1 and TRBJ2-7; 10 bases fit TRBD2. Sequencing was done on a sample of peripheral blood. The CDR3 sequence is CATSESSGGYEQYF. CDR3 nucleotide sequence: TGTGCCACCAGTGAGTCTAGCGGGGGCTACGAGCAGTACTTC.